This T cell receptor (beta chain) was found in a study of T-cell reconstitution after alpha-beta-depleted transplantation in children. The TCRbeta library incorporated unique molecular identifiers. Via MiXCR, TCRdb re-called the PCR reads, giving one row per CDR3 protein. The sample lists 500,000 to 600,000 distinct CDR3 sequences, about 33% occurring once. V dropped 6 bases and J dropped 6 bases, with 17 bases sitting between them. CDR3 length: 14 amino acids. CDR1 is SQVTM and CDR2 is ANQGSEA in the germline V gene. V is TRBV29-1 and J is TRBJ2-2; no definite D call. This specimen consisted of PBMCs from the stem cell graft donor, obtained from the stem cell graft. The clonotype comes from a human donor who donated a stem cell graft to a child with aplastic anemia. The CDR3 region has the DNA TGCAGCGTGTCGGTGAGGTTCTTAGCCGGGGAGCTGTTTTTT. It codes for CSVSVRFLAGELFF.